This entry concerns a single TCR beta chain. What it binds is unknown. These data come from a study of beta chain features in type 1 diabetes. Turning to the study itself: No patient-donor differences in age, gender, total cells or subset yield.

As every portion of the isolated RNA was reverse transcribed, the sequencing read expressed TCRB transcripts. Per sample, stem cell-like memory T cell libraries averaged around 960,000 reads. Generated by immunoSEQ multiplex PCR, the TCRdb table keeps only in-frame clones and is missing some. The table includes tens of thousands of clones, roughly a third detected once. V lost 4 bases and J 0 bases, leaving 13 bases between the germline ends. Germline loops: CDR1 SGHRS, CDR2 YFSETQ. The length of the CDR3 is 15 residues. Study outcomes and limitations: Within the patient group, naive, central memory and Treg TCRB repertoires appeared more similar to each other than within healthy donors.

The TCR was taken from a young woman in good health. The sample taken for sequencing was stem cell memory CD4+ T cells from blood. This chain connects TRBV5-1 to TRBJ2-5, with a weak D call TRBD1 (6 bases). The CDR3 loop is CASSQGRGYQETQYF. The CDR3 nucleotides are TGCGCCAGCAGCCAGGGGCGCGGATACCAAGAGACCCAGTACTTC.